Sequencing of this T cell receptor (beta chain) was carried out in a study of blood T cell repertoires in COVID-19. Study in general: PBMCs, B-cell-depleted T cells, or T cells provided the cDNA or gDNA that made up the material.

How the authors handled the data: By means of reference gene primer amplification, nucleated cell counts were estimated. The protocol was immunoSEQ multiplex PCR, while the TCRdb copy is restricted to in-frame clones and leaves out a portion. From that table come the V and J calls and clone size; the DNA was used to work out D and trimming. The data hold some 250,000 clones, with around 88% observed a single time. This CDR3 region has 14 residues. V shed 4 bases and J shed 4 bases, with 11 bases lying between them. Germline assignment: CDR1 SGHRS and CDR2 YFSETQ. Sequenced material: peripheral blood. The chain uses TRBV5-1 and TRBJ2-2; D gene unclear. The sequence was collected from an older man with acute or convalescent COVID-19. As DNA, the CDR3 is TGCGCCAGCAGCCAGACTCCGAGCACCGGGGAGCTGTTTTTT. Protein product: CASSQTPSTGELFF.